One sample yielded the 21 T cell receptor beta chains listed below, sequenced in a study of blood T cell repertoires in COVID-19. Only in-frame clones appear in the TCRdb table, and some are missing; sequencing was by immunoSEQ multiplex PCR. Of 100,000 to 120,000 clones detected, over 60% appear once; the ten largest clones hold around 3.5%. The specimen was peripheral blood. The receptors were gathered from a woman of 80 years or more with acute or convalescent COVID-19.

The chain has TRBV10-3 and TRBJ1-2; D is uncertain. V dropped 2 bases and J dropped 6 bases, with 13 bases sitting between them. The CDR3 is made up of 14 amino acids. Germline-derived CDR1 and CDR2 are ENHRY and SYGVKD. The CDR3: CAISEESLGDGYTF. The CDR3, as DNA: TGTGCCATCAGTGAGGAGTCCCTGGGCGATGGCTACACCTTC.

CDR3 in amino acids: CAWSAEVASTDTQYF. CDR3 in DNA: TGTGCCTGGAGTGCTGAGGTCGCTAGCACAGATACGCAGTATTTT. V is TRBV30 and J is TRBJ2-3; D call uncertain. The CDR3 has 15 amino acids. Germline CDR1 is GTSNPN and CDR2 is SVGIG (reference sequence). The germline V and J ends were trimmed by 1 base and 0 bases, with 11 bases remaining between them.

The genes are TRBV19 and TRBJ2-5; D might be TRBD2 (6 bases). The CDR3 sequence is 15 residues long. V was pared by 5 bases and J by 4 bases, with 17 bases between. Germline CDR1 LNHDA, CDR2 SQIVND (reference sequence). The CDR3 sequence is CASSLASTGVETQYF. In DNA form, the CDR3 reads TGTGCCAGTAGTCTCGCCTCGACGGGGGTAGAGACCCAGTACTTC.

V usage is TRBV5-5 and J usage is TRBJ2-7; 10 nucleotides agree with TRBD1. CDR3 size: 14 residues. The trim removed 5 bases at V and 3 bases at J, leaving 5 bases unmatched. The germline gives CDR1 SGHKS, CDR2 YYEKEE (reference sequence). The CDR3 region has the DNA TGTGCCAGCAGGCCCGGGACAGGGGTCTACGAGCAGTACTTC. Translating gives CASRPGTGVYEQYF.

The gene calls are TRBV6-1 and TRBJ1-1, with 9 positions matching TRBD1. Germline trimming cut 2 bases from V and 7 bases from J; bases unmatched to any gene: 8. The V gene's germline CDR1 is MNHNS and CDR2 SASEGT. The CDR3 length is 15 residues. The CDR3 protein is CASSERGQGVGEAFF. DNA of the CDR3: TGTGCCAGCAGTGAAAGGGGACAGGGTGTCGGTGAAGCTTTCTTT.

The chain has TRBV6-5 and TRBJ2-7; D possibly corresponds to TRBD1 (6 bases). V lost 8 bases to trimming and J lost 3 bases, with 17 bases between them. The germline gives CDR1 MNHEY, CDR2 SVGAGI. The CDR3 contains 14 residues. The CDR3, as DNA: TGTGCCAGCCGTCCCCCAGGGGAAAACTACGAGCAGTACTTC. This translates into CASRPPGENYEQYF.

The chain is built from TRBV9 and TRBJ2-1, with D possibly matching TRBD1 (5 bases). The V gene lost 2 bases and the J gene lost 7 bases, with 16 bases spanning the gap. Per germline, CDR1 SGDLS and CDR2 YYNGEE. The CDR3 has 15 amino acids. The CDR3 DNA follows: TGTGCCAGCAGCGTTAGTGCAGGGATTAAAAATGAGCAGTTCTTC. Its protein is CASSVSAGIKNEQFF.

The chain joins TRBV4-2 to TRBJ2-7; D is possibly TRBD2 (5 bases). Trimming removed 3 bases at V and 0 bases at J, with 15 bases between. The germline gives CDR1 LGHNA, CDR2 YNFKEQ. This CDR3 region has 16 residues. Here the CDR3 reads CASSHTITRLSYEQYF. The CDR3 bases are TGTGCCAGCAGCCACACAATCACTAGACTCTCCTACGAGCAGTACTTC.

The gene calls are TRBV30 and TRBJ2-5; D is possibly TRBD1 (7 bases). V dropped 4 bases and J dropped 5 bases, with 14 bases sitting between them. The CDR3 has 13 residues. Germline lookup yields CDR1 GTSNPN and CDR2 SVGIG (reference sequence). The DNA for the CDR3 is TGTGCCTGGATGGAGGGGGCTGGGGAGACCCAGTACTTC. Residues: CAWMEGAGETQYF.

This clone was picked up a small number of times. The rearrangement links TRBV30 to TRBJ1-2, with D possibly being TRBD1 (5 bases). The V end was cut by 4 bases, the J end by 3 bases, with 9 bases between. The CDR3 is 12 residues long. Germline loops: CDR1 GTSNPN, CDR2 SVGIG (reference sequence). CDR3 amino acids: CAWTGWDYGYTF. The CDR3 DNA sequence: TGTGCCTGGACAGGGTGGGACTATGGCTACACCTTC.

The V call is TRBV15, the J call TRBJ2-2; maybe TRBD2 (6 bases). The CDR3 sequence is 15 residues long. Trimming left V 5 bases short and J 7 bases short, with 17 bases between. Germline values: CDR1 LNHNV, CDR2 YYDKDF (reference sequence). The chain's CDR3 is CATSSPQRGLGELFF. The DNA for the CDR3 is TGTGCCACCAGCTCCCCGCAGAGGGGACTCGGGGAGCTGTTTTTT.

V and J are TRBV7-8 and TRBJ2-5; D gene unclear. The CDR3 sequence is 14 residues long. Looked up from germline, CDR1 is SGHVS and CDR2 is FQNEAQ. Trimming pared 2 bases from V and 7 bases from J, leaving 14 bases between. The CDR3 sequence is CASSLSPTYRTQYF. As DNA, the CDR3 is TGTGCCAGCAGCTTATCCCCCACTTATCGGACCCAGTACTTC.

CDR3 coding DNA: TGCGCCAGCAGCTTGCGGGGTCTCAACTACAATGAGCAGTTCTTC. It is translated as CASSLRGLNYNEQFF. The V gene is TRBV5-1, the J gene TRBJ2-1; weak D call: TRBD2 (5 bases). From germline, CDR1 is SGHRS and CDR2 YFSETQ. The V end lost 1 base, the J end lost 3 bases, and 11 bases lay between the germline ends. The CDR3 loop spans 15 amino acids.

The V gene is TRBV5-4, the J gene TRBJ1-6; 7 bases are shared with TRBD1. CDR1 SGHNT and CDR2 YYREEE come from the germline V gene (reference sequence). The J segment lost 7 bases and the V segment lost 0 bases, leaving 4 bases of the junction unmatched. The CDR3 has 15 residues. Here the CDR3 reads CASSLGQGRNSPLHF. As DNA, the CDR3 is TGTGCCAGCAGCTTGGGACAGGGCCGAAATTCACCCCTCCACTTT.

This clone was observed a single time. V gene TRBV9 combines with J gene TRBJ1-6; D unclear. Germline assignment: CDR1 SGDLS and CDR2 YYNGEE. The CDR3 covers 16 residues. V was pared by 0 bases and J by 5 bases, with 12 bases between. The CDR3 DNA reads TGTGCCAGCAGCGTAGCTATCTCTTCTAATAATTCACCCCTCCACTTT. This translates into CASSVAISSNNSPLHF.

The chain couples TRBV6-5 to TRBJ1-3, with D maybe TRBD1 (5 bases). V was shortened by 2 bases and J by 9 bases, with 14 bases between the two germline ends. This CDR3 spans 14 amino acids. Germline CDR1 reads MNHEY; CDR2 reads SVGAGI. The CDR3 coding sequence is TGTGCCAGCAGTTACGGGACTTATTATAGCACCATATATTTT. It translates to CASSYGTYYSTIYF.

CDR3 in amino acids: CAISESTGLAGGYNEQFF. The CDR3 DNA reads TGTGCCATCAGTGAGTCGACGGGACTAGCGGGAGGGTACAATGAGCAGTTCTTC. The chain employs TRBV10-3 and TRBJ2-1, with 16 bases fitting TRBD2. V dropped 0 bases and J dropped 4; count of bases not matched to a gene: 3. CDR3 length: 18 amino acids. Germline V gives CDR1 ENHRY, CDR2 SYGVKD.

This clone showed up just once. This chain uses TRBV5-1 with TRBJ1-4; tentative D call: TRBD1 (6 bases). The CDR3 length is 16 residues. The V gene lost 5 bases and the J gene lost 0 bases, with 14 bases spanning the gap. Germline CDR1 SGHRS, CDR2 YFSETQ. DNA of the CDR3: TGCGCCAGCAGTCCCGGACAGACTGCAACTAATGAAAAACTGTTTTTT. This encodes CASSPGQTATNEKLFF.

The gene calls are TRBV24-1 and TRBJ2-1; D possibly corresponds to TRBD2 (7 bases). Germline CDR1 and CDR2: KGHDR and SFDVKD. The CDR3 is made up of 13 amino acids. V lost 6 bases and J 7 bases, leaving 12 bases between the germline ends. This CDR3 reads CATSRGGGNEQFF. Here the CDR3 DNA reads TGTGCCACCAGTCGCGGGGGCGGGAATGAGCAGTTCTTC.

This clone was seen once. This sequence joins TRBV7-8 and TRBJ1-2; maybe TRBD1 (5 bases). The germline V gene has CDR1 SGHVS and CDR2 FQNEAQ. CDR3 length: 15 residues. Trimming removed 5 bases at V and 4 bases at J, with 17 bases between. CDR3 region: CASSRTSTGGYGYTF. Written as DNA, the CDR3 is TGTGCCAGCAGCCGGACCTCCACGGGGGGCTATGGCTACACCTTC. Full variable domain (remainder filled in from reference TRBV7-8 and TRBJ1-2): GAGVSQSPRYKVAKRGQDVALRCDPISGHVSLFWYQQALGQGPEFLTYFQNEAQLDKSGLPSDRFFAERPEGSVSTLKIQRTQQEDSAVYLCASSRTSTGGYGYTFGSGTRLTVV.

In this sample, this clone turned up a few times. The rearrangement links TRBV19 to TRBJ2-2; 9 bases line up with TRBD1. The CDR3 extends over 14 amino acids. The trim removed 4 bases at V and 4 bases at J, leaving 1 base unmatched. Per germline, CDR1 LNHDA and CDR2 SQIVND (reference sequence). The DNA of the CDR3 is TGTGCCAGTAGTACGGGACAGGGCACCGGGGAGCTGTTTTTT. Protein: CASSTGQGTGELFF.